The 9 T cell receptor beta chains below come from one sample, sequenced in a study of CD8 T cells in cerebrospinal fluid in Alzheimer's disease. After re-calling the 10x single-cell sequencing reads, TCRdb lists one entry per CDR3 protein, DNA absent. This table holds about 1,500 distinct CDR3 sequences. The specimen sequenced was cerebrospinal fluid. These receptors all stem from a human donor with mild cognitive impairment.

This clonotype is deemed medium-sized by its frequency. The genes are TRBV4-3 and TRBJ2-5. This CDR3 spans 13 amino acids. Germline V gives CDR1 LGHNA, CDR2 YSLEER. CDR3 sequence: CASSQDHSETQYF.

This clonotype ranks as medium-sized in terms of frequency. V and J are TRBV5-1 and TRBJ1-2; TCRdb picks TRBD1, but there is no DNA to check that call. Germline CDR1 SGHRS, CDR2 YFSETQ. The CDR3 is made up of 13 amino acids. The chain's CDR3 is CASRTGREDGYTF.

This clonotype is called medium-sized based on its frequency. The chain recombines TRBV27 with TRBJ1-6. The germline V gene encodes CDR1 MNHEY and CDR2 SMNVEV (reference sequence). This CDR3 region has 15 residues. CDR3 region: CASSLSHSSYSPLHF.

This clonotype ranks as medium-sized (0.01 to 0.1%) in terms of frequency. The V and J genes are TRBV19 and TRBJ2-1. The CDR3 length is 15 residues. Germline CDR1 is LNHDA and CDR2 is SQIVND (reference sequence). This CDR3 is CASSSDRSSYNEQFF. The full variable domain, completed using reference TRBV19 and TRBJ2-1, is DGGITQSPKYLFRKEGQNVTLSCEQNLNHDAMYWYRQDPGQGLRLIYYSQIVNDFQKGDIAEGYSVSREKKESFPLTVTSAQKNPTAFYLCASSSDRSSYNEQFFGPGTRLTVL.

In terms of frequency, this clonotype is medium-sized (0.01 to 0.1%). The CDR3 sequence: CASSVEKLAVPTDTQYF. The chain is built from TRBV9 and TRBJ2-3; TCRdb's D call, TRBD2, is unchecked because there is no DNA. The CDR3 consists of 17 residues. The V gene's germline CDR1 is SGDLS and CDR2 YYNGEE.

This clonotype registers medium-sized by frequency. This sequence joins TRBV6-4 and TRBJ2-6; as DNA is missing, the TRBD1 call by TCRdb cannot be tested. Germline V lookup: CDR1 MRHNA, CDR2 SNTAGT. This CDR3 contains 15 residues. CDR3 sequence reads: CASAPVGAGANVLTF.

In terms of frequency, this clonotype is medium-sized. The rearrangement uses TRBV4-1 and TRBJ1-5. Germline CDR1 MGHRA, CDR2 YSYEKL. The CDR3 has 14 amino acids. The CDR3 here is CASSDPGYNQPQHF.

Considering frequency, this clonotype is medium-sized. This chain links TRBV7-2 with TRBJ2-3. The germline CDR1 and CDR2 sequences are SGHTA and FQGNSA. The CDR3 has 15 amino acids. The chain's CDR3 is CASSLFGWKTDTQYF.

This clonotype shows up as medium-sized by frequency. The CDR3 protein is CASSQASGGITDTQYF. The chain carries TRBV4-2 and TRBJ2-3; TCRdb designates TRBD2, a call that cannot be tested without DNA. This CDR3 is built from 16 residues. In germline, CDR1 is LGHNA, CDR2 YNFKEQ.